This T cell receptor (beta chain) is drawn from a study of blood T cell repertoires in COVID-19. Background on the study: Sites in the United States, Italy and Spain provided acute and convalescent COVID-19 samples.

The ends were cut back, 8 bases at V and 4 bases at J, with 11 bases in the middle. The CDR3 is 12 amino acids. Germline V gene sequence: CDR1 MNHEY, CDR2 SVGAGI. In the original processing: Estimation of nucleated cell counts relied on the amplification of reference gene primers. The protocol was immunoSEQ multiplex PCR, while the TCRdb copy is restricted to in-frame clones and leaves out a portion. The DNA gave D and trimming, while V, J and clone size come from that table. Altogether roughly 330,000 clones are present, about 90% being singletons, with the ten largest covering less than 6%. Participant age was roughly 18 to 89 years, and participants resided in roughly 24 US areas. This clone was observed a single time.

The rearrangement uses TRBV6-5 and TRBJ1-2, with D hard to call. Source material: PBMCs or T cells enriched from blood (not recorded which). This clonotype was obtained from a woman aged 25 to 39 who had recovered from COVID-19. This chain's CDR3 is CASGTDIYGYTF. The CDR3 DNA reads as TGTGCCAGCGGAACAGACATCTATGGCTACACCTTC.